Below, 27 T cell receptor beta chains from the same sample are listed, as sequenced in a study of shared clonotypes between healthy human individuals. The method was immunoSEQ multiplex PCR; TCRdb's version includes in-frame clones alone and lacks a portion of them. Among 2 million to 3 million clones, under 95% were seen once, and the ten largest hold approximately 0.37%. Specimen: naive CD4+ T cells from PBMCs. The subset: CD45RA+ positively selected. The receptor source for this set is a man aged 18 to 35 in good health. Some clones in this sample may be carry-over from other donors' samples.

This chain links TRBV10-2 with TRBJ1-5; maybe TRBD1 (5 bases). Trimming left V 10 bases short and J 5 bases short, with 15 bases between. CDR1 is WSHSY and CDR2 is SAAADI in the germline V gene. The CDR3 contains 13 residues. The DNA of the CDR3 is TGCGCCACCACGTCCAGGGAGGATCAGCCCCAGCATTTT. Amino acid sequence: CATTSREDQPQHF.

The chain combines TRBV10-3 with TRBJ1-2; 7 bases fit TRBD1. V dropped 10 bases and J dropped 4; count of bases not matched to a gene: 12. Germline assignment: CDR1 ENHRY and CDR2 SYGVKD. The length of the CDR3 is 14 residues. The CDR3: CASQPGQLIYGYTF. The CDR3 DNA follows: TGTGCCAGTCAACCGGGACAGCTTATCTATGGCTACACCTTC.

The V gene is TRBV5-4, the J gene TRBJ1-2; the D is unclear. Germline V gene sequence: CDR1 SGHNT, CDR2 YYREEE (reference sequence). This CDR3 contains 13 residues. Trimming cost V 4 bases and J 3 bases, with 10 bases left between them. The DNA of the CDR3 is TGTGCCAGCAGCCTTACTGATTACTATGGCTACACCTTC. The encoded protein is CASSLTDYYGYTF.

The table lists this clone with a few counts. The genes are TRBV5-1 and TRBJ1-4; D is undetermined. Germline-derived CDR1 and CDR2 are SGHRS and YFSETQ. V was trimmed by 0 bases and J by 6 bases, leaving 15 bases between them. The CDR3 totals 16 residues. The CDR3 is CASSLVRSGEHEKLFF. The DNA of the CDR3 is TGCGCCAGCAGCTTGGTGCGGTCCGGTGAGCATGAAAAACTGTTTTTT.

The chain couples TRBV7-2 to TRBJ1-4; D remains ambiguous. From germline, CDR1 is SGHTA and CDR2 FQGNSA. Between the trimmed V and J ends, which lost 3 bases and 3 bases, there was a span of 5 bases. The CDR3 length is 13 residues. The DNA of the CDR3 is TGTGCCAGCAGCTTTGGGGCTAATGAAAAACTGTTTTTT. Protein: CASSFGANEKLFF.

This clone has a single count. The chain employs TRBV11-2 and TRBJ2-1; 8 bases agree with TRBD2. Losses at the gene ends were 1 base for V and 1 base for J; bases not matched to a gene: 9. The CDR3 contains 18 residues. From germline, CDR1 is SGHAT and CDR2 FQNNGV. CDR3 DNA sequence: TGTGCCAGCAGCTTAGGGGTGCTTGCGGGGGGATCCTACAATGAGCAGTTCTTC. It encodes CASSLGVLAGGSYNEQFF.

This clone has only one observation. The chain carries TRBV11-2 and TRBJ2-7, with 13 bases matching TRBD2. The CDR3 extends over 15 amino acids. V was clipped by 4 bases and J by 4 bases; unmatched bases: 4. The germline V gene encodes CDR1 SGHAT and CDR2 FQNNGV. The CDR3 DNA reads as TGTGCCAGCAGCTCGGGACTAGCGGGATCTTACGAGCAGTACTTC. As protein: CASSSGLAGSYEQYF.

The rearrangement uses TRBV28 and TRBJ1-2, with TRBD1 identical over 8 bases. After removal of 5 bases from V and 8 bases from J, the junction contained 13 bases not matched to a gene. From germline, CDR1 is MDHEN and CDR2 SYDVKM. The CDR3 is made up of 15 amino acids. CDR3 sequence reads: CASSIPTGALLGYTF. In nucleotides, the CDR3 is TGTGCCAGCAGTATACCGACAGGGGCCCTGCTGGGCTACACCTTC.

The chain has TRBV19 and TRBJ2-3; 9 nucleotides align to TRBD2. The junction had 21 bases not matched to a gene; V was cut back by 7 bases and J by 10 bases. Germline V gene sequence: CDR1 LNHDA, CDR2 SQIVND (reference sequence). CDR3 length: 17 amino acids. CDR3 protein: CASTASGIIGWGSAQYF. The CDR3, as DNA: TGTGCCAGTACGGCTAGCGGGATTATCGGTTGGGGGAGTGCGCAGTATTTT.

The chain is built from TRBV7-2 and TRBJ1-4; no definite D call. The CDR3 sequence is 13 residues long. The V gene lost 8 bases and the J gene lost 10 bases, with 17 bases spanning the gap. Germline values: CDR1 SGHTA, CDR2 FQGNSA. DNA for the CDR3: TGTGCCAGCGCCCCGACCCCGGGAGGAAAACTGTTTTTT. This encodes CASAPTPGGKLFF.

The CDR3 here is CASGNRASGNTIYF. The CDR3 DNA follows: TGTGCCAGTGGTAACAGGGCCTCTGGAAACACCATATATTTT. This chain uses TRBV2 with TRBJ1-3, with D tentatively TRBD1 (6 bases). Germline CDR1 SNHLY, CDR2 FYNNEI. Trimming took off 9 bases at V and 0 bases at J, with 12 bases between the two ends. The CDR3 consists of 14 residues.

The table lists this clone with a count of one. This rearrangement joins TRBV9 to TRBJ2-1, with D perhaps TRBD2 (5 bases). Trimming left V 4 bases short and J 8 bases short, with 16 bases between. The V gene's germline CDR1 is SGDLS and CDR2 YYNGEE. The CDR3 is made up of 14 amino acids. As DNA, the CDR3 is TGTGCCAGCAGCCTCGGGGATGTCCGCGATGAGCAGTTCTTC. Translated: CASSLGDVRDEQFF.

The chain recombines TRBV28 with TRBJ2-3; possibly TRBD2 for D (6 bases). V dropped 4 bases and J dropped 6 bases, with 17 bases sitting between them. Germline V CDR1 and CDR2: MDHEN, SYDVKM. This CDR3 spans 15 amino acids. As DNA, the CDR3 is TGTGCCAGCAGTTCCAACGGGAGTCCGTGGGATACGCAGTATTTT. It yields the protein CASSSNGSPWDTQYF.

In this sample, this clone turned up once. The chain uses TRBV7-9 and TRBJ2-5; D is possibly TRBD2 (6 bases). V dropped 1 base and J dropped 2 bases, with 11 bases sitting between them. Per germline, CDR1 SEHNR and CDR2 FQNEAQ (reference sequence). The CDR3 has 15 amino acids. DNA of the CDR3: TGTGCCAGCAGCTTAGGCGGGATTCGTCAAGAGACCCAGTACTTC. Protein sequence: CASSLGGIRQETQYF.

The chain has TRBV13 and TRBJ2-3; 7 bases are a match to TRBD2. From germline, CDR1 is PRHDT and CDR2 FYEKMQ (reference sequence). With 7 bases clipped from V and 1 base from J, the junction kept 8 bases outside the gene matches. This CDR3 has 15 residues. This chain's CDR3 is CASTPNTSGTDTQYF. The CDR3 coding sequence is TGTGCCAGCACACCCAATACTAGCGGCACAGATACGCAGTATTTT.

The chain carries TRBV2 and TRBJ1-1; D perhaps matches TRBD1 (6 bases). This CDR3 has 14 residues. The germline V gene encodes CDR1 SNHLY and CDR2 FYNNEI. V lost 7 bases and J 4 bases, leaving 16 bases between the germline ends. Here the CDR3 reads CASNIREGGTEAFF. The CDR3 nucleotides read TGTGCCAGCAATATAAGGGAAGGGGGCACTGAAGCTTTCTTT.

The chain carries TRBV2 and TRBJ2-6; 14 nucleotides match TRBD2. The length of the CDR3 is 17 residues. Germline V gene data show CDR1 as SNHLY and CDR2 as FYNNEI. With 6 bases clipped from V and 2 bases from J, the junction kept 3 bases outside the gene matches. The CDR3 nucleotides are TGTGCCAGCAGGGGGGGACTAGCGGGAGCTGGGGCCAACGTCCTGACTTTC. It yields the protein CASRGGLAGAGANVLTF.

This clone was detected only once. J is TRBJ1-1 and V is TRBV4-3, with a possible D match to TRBD1 (5 bases). Germline loops: CDR1 LGHNA, CDR2 YSLEER. The CDR3 sequence is 16 residues long. V dropped 1 base and J dropped 4 bases, with 16 bases sitting between them. CDR3 sequence: CASSQANRPGGTEAFF. CDR3 nucleotides: TGCGCCAGCAGCCAAGCTAACCGTCCCGGGGGCACTGAAGCTTTCTTT.

CDR3 nucleotide sequence: TGCGCCAGCAGCTTAGTCGTTACTAGCGGGAGGAACGAGCAGTACTTC. Translating it yields CASSLVVTSGRNEQYF. The V and J genes are TRBV5-1 and TRBJ2-7, with 12 bases lining up with TRBD2. CDR1 and CDR2 (germline): SGHRS, YFSETQ. The CDR3 covers 16 residues. The trim removed 2 bases at V and 5 bases at J, leaving 8 bases unmatched.

The gene calls are TRBV7-9 and TRBJ2-7; the D gene is possibly TRBD2 (5 bases). The CDR3 runs 11 residues. Trimming pared 4 bases from V and 9 bases from J, leaving 10 bases between. Per the germline V gene, CDR1 is SEHNR and CDR2 is FQNEAQ (reference sequence). The CDR3 sequence is CASSSDWLQYF. The CDR3 nucleotides read TGTGCCAGCAGCTCGGACTGGCTGCAGTACTTC.

This rearrangement joins TRBV30 to TRBJ2-3; D may be TRBD2 (6 bases). V lost 1 base and J 4 bases, leaving 9 bases between the germline ends. CDR3 length equals 13 residues. Germline lookup yields CDR1 GTSNPN and CDR2 SVGIG (reference sequence). The CDR3 region has the DNA TGTGCCTGGAGTGGACTAGTCGCAGATACGCAGTATTTT. It translates to CAWSGLVADTQYF.

The rearrangement uses TRBV19 and TRBJ1-1; maybe TRBD1 (5 bases). The ends were cut back, 1 base at V and 11 bases at J, with 17 bases in the middle. Per the germline V gene, CDR1 is LNHDA and CDR2 is SQIVND (reference sequence). The length of the CDR3 is 14 residues. The CDR3 protein is CASSIGRKGTWAFF. CDR3 nucleotides: TGTGCCAGTAGTATAGGGCGCAAGGGGACGTGGGCTTTCTTT.

The chain combines TRBV28 with TRBJ2-7; D is possibly TRBD2 (6 bases). CDR3 length: 12 amino acids. Germline values: CDR1 MDHEN, CDR2 SYDVKM. The V end was cut by 5 bases, the J end by 7 bases, with 12 bases between. DNA of the CDR3: TGTGCCAGCAGTGGGACTCTGGGAGAGCAGTACTTC. Translating gives CASSGTLGEQYF. Full variable domain (outside the CDR3, taken from reference TRBV28 and TRBJ2-7): DVKVTQSSRYLVKRTGEKVFLECVQDMDHENMFWYRQDPGLGLRLIYFSYDVKMKEKGDIPEGYSVSREKKERFSLILESASTNQTSMYLCASSGTLGEQYFGPGTRLTVT.

The chain employs TRBV6-5 and TRBJ2-1, with TRBD1 matching over 11 bases. CDR1 and CDR2 from the germline V gene are MNHEY and SVGAGI. CDR3 length: 15 amino acids. J gave up 6 bases and V 6 bases, and 7 bases lay outside the gene matches. CDR3 amino acids: CASRRPGQGVNEQFF. As DNA, the CDR3 is TGTGCCAGCAGACGACCGGGACAGGGGGTCAATGAGCAGTTCTTC.

The gene calls are TRBV9 and TRBJ2-6; D is undetermined. Looked up from germline, CDR1 is SGDLS and CDR2 is YYNGEE. The CDR3 runs 16 residues. The V end lost 0 bases, the J end lost 0 bases, and 7 bases lay between the germline ends. Here the CDR3 reads CASSVAPDSGANVLTF. The DNA for the CDR3 is TGTGCCAGCAGCGTAGCTCCAGACTCTGGGGCCAACGTCCTGACTTTC.

This clone occurred once. The genes are TRBV2 and TRBJ1-3; D is perhaps TRBD1 (5 bases). The germline V gene has CDR1 SNHLY and CDR2 FYNNEI. The CDR3 length is 14 residues. With 8 bases removed from V and 0 bases from J, the gap between germline ends came to 11 bases. CDR3 bases: TGTGCCAGCGGGCAGGGTTTCTCTGGAAACACCATATATTTT. Translating gives CASGQGFSGNTIYF.

The sample holds one count of this clone. The genes are TRBV27 and TRBJ1-4, with no clear D. The ends were cut back, 4 bases at V and 5 bases at J, with 11 bases in the middle. This CDR3 is 14 amino acids long. Germline V gene data show CDR1 as MNHEY and CDR2 as SMNVEV (reference sequence). CDR3 nucleotides: TGTGCCAGCAGTTCCCCCCAACGGAATGAAAAACTGTTTTTT. Translating it yields CASSSPQRNEKLFF.